Listed below are T cell receptor beta chains from one sample, sequenced in a study of T cells expressing NK-cell markers. For each CDR3 protein, TCRdb gives one entry from its re-call of the 5' RACE reads, without DNA. This sample contains tens of thousands of distinct CDR3 sequences. The sample consisted of blood T cells: a sorted CD56 or NKG2C T cell subset, CD4+ or CD8+ T cells, or bulk PBMC T cells (not recorded which). The receptors were sampled from a woman between 18 and 69 years old in good health. The CDR3 runs from the conserved cysteine through the conserved F or W. Each record gives: clone size, J gene, V gene, CDR3 protein. Size is omitted from some rows. Given values are once, few, many or a class for expanded clones.

abundance: .
j_gene: TRBJ2-7
v_gene: TRBV11-1
CDR3aa: CASSHDSNPGQGIYEQYF

abundance: .
j_gene: TRBJ2-7
v_gene: TRBV7-9
CDR3aa: CASSQGQGKGSYEQYF

abundance: .
j_gene: TRBJ2-7
v_gene: TRBV27
CDR3aa: CASSLSPDRNYEQYF

abundance: .
j_gene: TRBJ2-7
v_gene: TRBV6-1
CDR3aa: CASSESWQPLAYEQYF

abundance: .
j_gene: TRBJ2-1
v_gene: TRBV29-1
CDR3aa: CSVEGGGSGQNNEQFF

abundance: .
j_gene: TRBJ2-3
v_gene: TRBV2
CDR3aa: CASSEEDRATDTQYF

abundance: .
j_gene: TRBJ1-4
v_gene: TRBV5-1
CDR3aa: CASSGGAGANEKLFF

abundance: .
j_gene: TRBJ2-2
v_gene: TRBV3-1
CDR3aa: CASSHEMWVPGELFF

abundance: .
j_gene: TRBJ2-3
v_gene: TRBV5-6
CDR3aa: CASSVNTLAGVGTDTQYF

abundance: .
j_gene: TRBJ2-4
v_gene: TRBV7-9
CDR3aa: CASSLGQSIQYF

abundance: .
j_gene: TRBJ2-3
v_gene: TRBV28
CDR3aa: CASRLGTSGGVESTDTQYF

abundance: .
j_gene: TRBJ2-1
v_gene: TRBV7-3
CDR3aa: CASSLYASTYNEQFF

abundance: .
j_gene: TRBJ2-3
v_gene: TRBV7-9
CDR3aa: CASSYPGGPRDTQYF

abundance: .
j_gene: TRBJ2-7
v_gene: TRBV29-1
CDR3aa: CSVEWRDEQYF

abundance: .
j_gene: TRBJ1-2
v_gene: TRBV2
CDR3aa: CASSESQGSFSGYTF

abundance: .
j_gene: TRBJ2-3
v_gene: TRBV27
CDR3aa: CASSLRTPQGDFRDTQYF

abundance: .
j_gene: TRBJ2-2
v_gene: TRBV20-1
CDR3aa: CSARDAGRENTGELFF

abundance: medium-sized
j_gene: TRBJ2-1
v_gene: TRBV7-9
CDR3aa: CASSSQGGVPYNEQFF

abundance: .
j_gene: TRBJ2-3
v_gene: TRBV11-2
CDR3aa: CASSLTPRGTDTQYF

abundance: .
j_gene: TRBJ2-7
v_gene: TRBV20-1
CDR3aa: CSANDNGQGNYEQYF

abundance: .
j_gene: TRBJ2-5
v_gene: TRBV15
CDR3aa: CATSREGQPQETQYF

abundance: .
j_gene: TRBJ2-4
v_gene: TRBV15
CDR3aa: CATSRGSGTQNIQYF

abundance: .
j_gene: TRBJ2-7
v_gene: TRBV4-1
CDR3aa: CASSQTDRLVEQYF

abundance: .
j_gene: TRBJ2-1
v_gene: TRBV6-5
CDR3aa: CASSYTSGSNEQFF

abundance: .
j_gene: TRBJ2-3
v_gene: TRBV10-3
CDR3aa: CAIMGSDTQYF

abundance: .
j_gene: TRBJ1-6
v_gene: TRBV6-4
CDR3aa: CASSERAQNSPLHF

abundance: .
j_gene: TRBJ2-3
v_gene: TRBV13
CDR3aa: CASSLEGGLAGQGTRYTQYF

abundance: .
j_gene: TRBJ2-1
v_gene: TRBV24-1
CDR3aa: CATSRDRGLDEQFF

abundance: .
j_gene: TRBJ2-1
v_gene: TRBV4-1
CDR3aa: CASSQVSSGRGSEQFF

abundance: .
j_gene: TRBJ1-3
v_gene: TRBV12-3/TRBV12-4
CDR3aa: CASSLTLGNTIYF

abundance: .
j_gene: TRBJ1-1
v_gene: TRBV27
CDR3aa: CASSRAWQRNTEAFF

abundance: .
j_gene: TRBJ2-7
v_gene: TRBV5-1
CDR3aa: CASSLSGTGSSYEQYF

abundance: .
j_gene: TRBJ2-7
v_gene: TRBV9
CDR3aa: CASNSGGPEQYF

abundance: .
j_gene: TRBJ2-7
v_gene: TRBV29-1
CDR3aa: CSSEDRGEQYF

abundance: .
j_gene: TRBJ2-1
v_gene: TRBV7-9
CDR3aa: CASSLGPDGNFYNEQFF

abundance: .
j_gene: TRBJ2-5
v_gene: TRBV6-1
CDR3aa: CASSEVLRGLQETQYF

abundance: .
j_gene: TRBJ2-2
v_gene: TRBV7-2
CDR3aa: CASSSSGELVGNTGELFF

abundance: .
j_gene: TRBJ2-3
v_gene: TRBV9
CDR3aa: CASSVGGAIDTQYF

abundance: .
j_gene: TRBJ1-2
v_gene: TRBV4-1
CDR3aa: CASSQVQGLYYGYTF

abundance: .
j_gene: TRBJ1-1
v_gene: TRBV18
CDR3aa: CASSPGGWNTEAFF

abundance: .
j_gene: TRBJ2-5
v_gene: TRBV9
CDR3aa: CASSVGNSGQETQYF

abundance: .
j_gene: TRBJ2-7
v_gene: TRBV5-1
CDR3aa: CASSLEGTGYEQYF

abundance: .
j_gene: TRBJ2-7
v_gene: TRBV7-9
CDR3aa: CASSFASAGGEQYF

abundance: .
j_gene: TRBJ2-1
v_gene: TRBV12-3/TRBV12-4
CDR3aa: CASSLAGRETPSNEQFF

abundance: .
j_gene: TRBJ2-7
v_gene: TRBV10-3
CDR3aa: CAISDVGTGAEQYF

abundance: .
j_gene: TRBJ2-7
v_gene: TRBV12-3/TRBV12-4
CDR3aa: CASSQSGRGYEQYF

abundance: .
j_gene: TRBJ2-3
v_gene: TRBV27
CDR3aa: CASSLIAGGPPDTQYF

abundance: .
j_gene: TRBJ2-1
v_gene: TRBV4-2
CDR3aa: CASSPVPGQGAYEQFF

abundance: .
j_gene: TRBJ2-1
v_gene: TRBV12-3/TRBV12-4
CDR3aa: CAIDQGVEQFF

abundance: .
j_gene: TRBJ1-1
v_gene: TRBV12-3/TRBV12-4
CDR3aa: CASSYPGTALEAFF

abundance: .
j_gene: TRBJ2-2
v_gene: TRBV24-1
CDR3aa: CATSDTTGTPANTGELFF

abundance: .
j_gene: TRBJ2-1
v_gene: TRBV13
CDR3aa: CASSPLGDRGVNEQFF

abundance: .
j_gene: TRBJ2-7
v_gene: TRBV7-8
CDR3aa: CASSTGQGPYEQYF

abundance: .
j_gene: TRBJ1-5
v_gene: TRBV5-1
CDR3aa: CASSLGEQGGQPQHF

abundance: .
j_gene: TRBJ1-1
v_gene: TRBV5-1
CDR3aa: CASSPGTGVGDTEAFF